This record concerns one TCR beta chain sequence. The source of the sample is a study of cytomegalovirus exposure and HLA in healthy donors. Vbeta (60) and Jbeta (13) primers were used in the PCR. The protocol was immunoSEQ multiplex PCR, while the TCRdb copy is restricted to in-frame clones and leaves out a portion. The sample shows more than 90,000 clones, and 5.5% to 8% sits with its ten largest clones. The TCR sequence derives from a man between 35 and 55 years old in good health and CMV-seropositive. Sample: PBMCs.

The chain's CDR3 is CASQSLGADYGYTF. DNA for the CDR3: TGTGCCTCCCAGAGTCTGGGGGCCGACTATGGCTACACCTTC. The V gene is TRBV2, the J gene TRBJ1-2; tentatively, D is TRBD1 (6 bases). Germline V CDR1 and CDR2: SNHLY, FYNNEI. Trimming took off 11 bases at V and 3 bases at J, with 19 bases between the two ends. CDR3 length: 14 amino acids.